This TCR beta chain was recorded in a study of blood T cell repertoires in COVID-19. Study overall: Collection of acute and convalescent COVID-19 samples took place in the United States, Italy and Spain. T cells, B-cell-depleted T cells, or PBMCs supplied cDNA or gDNA.

Points on this clone: This same CDR3 is encoded by further DNA sequences in the sample.

As processed by the authors: The assay estimated nucleated cells by amplifying reference gene primers. Method: immunoSEQ multiplex PCR; TCRdb's copy keeps in-frame clones and lacks some. V and J calls and clone size are given by that table; D and trimming were obtained from the DNA. The table records around 110,000 clones, roughly four fifths of them present only once. The clonotype originates from a man between 70 and 80 years old with active or convalescent COVID-19. The sequenced sample consisted of peripheral blood.

The CDR3 loop reads CSAPSYNEQFF. As DNA, the CDR3 is TGCAGTGCTCCTTCCTACAATGAGCAGTTCTTC. V gene TRBV20-1 combines with J gene TRBJ2-1, with D hard to call. CDR1 DFQATT and CDR2 SNEGSKA come from the germline V gene (reference sequence). V dropped 5 bases and J dropped 1 base, with 3 bases sitting between them. CDR3 size: 11 residues.